Presented here are 17 T cell receptor beta chains from one specimen sequenced in a study of blood T cell repertoires in COVID-19. Clones were sequenced by immunoSEQ multiplex PCR, and TCRdb holds only the in-frame ones, with some missing. The sample yields about 160,000 clones, more than 90% seen once. The source material was peripheral blood. All receptors derive from a man aged 60-69 years with active or convalescent COVID-19.

This chain links TRBV11-3 with TRBJ2-7, with TRBD1 matching 9 bases. CDR1 and CDR2 from the germline V gene are SGHNT and YENEEA. The CDR3 consists of 14 residues. V lost 2 bases, J lost 4 bases, and 3 bases stayed unmatched. Here the CDR3 reads CASSLTDRGYEQYF. CDR3 bases: TGTGCCAGCAGCTTAACGGACAGGGGTTACGAGCAGTACTTC.

The CDR3, as DNA: TGTGCCAGCAGCGCCCAAACAGGGAGTGGGCCCGGGGAGCTGTTTTTT. This encodes CASSAQTGSGPGELFF. The chain joins TRBV21-1 to TRBJ2-2; the DNA was not compared with TRBD1, the D call given in the table. TRBV21-1 corresponds to a pseudogene. CDR3 length equals 16 residues.

The chain recombines TRBV7-2 with TRBJ2-5, with 7 bases lining up with TRBD2. This CDR3 has 15 residues. Germline V CDR1 and CDR2: SGHTA, FQGNSA. The V gene end was trimmed by 5 bases and the J gene end by 5 bases; junction bases not matched to a gene: 11. CDR3 in amino acids: CASSPQSGRDETQYF. For the CDR3, the DNA is TGTGCCAGCAGCCCCCAGTCGGGGAGGGATGAGACCCAGTACTTC.

The chain is built from TRBV19 and TRBJ1-2; perhaps TRBD1 as D (5 bases). The V end lost 3 bases, the J end lost 7 bases, and 12 bases lay between the germline ends. Germline values: CDR1 LNHDA, CDR2 SQIVND (reference sequence). The CDR3 is 13 amino acids. DNA of the CDR3: TGTGCCAGTAGTATGCGGGGGGAAGGTGGCTACACCTTC. Its translation is CASSMRGEGGYTF.

The chain has TRBV3-1 (or the pseudogene TRBV3-2) and TRBJ2-7, with 10 bases matching TRBD1. This CDR3 is built from 16 residues. J lost 6 bases, V lost 7 bases, and 15 bases had no gene match. CDR1 is LGHDT, CDR2 YNNKEL, per germline (reference sequence). The CDR3 spells CASTQTSGQGGSEQYF. The DNA of the CDR3 is TGTGCCAGCACACAAACGAGTGGACAGGGGGGGAGCGAGCAGTACTTC.

J is TRBJ1-2 and V is TRBV4-1, with TRBD1 identical over 8 bases. V gave up 0 bases and J gave up 2 bases; unmatched junction bases: 5. The germline V gene has CDR1 MGHRA and CDR2 YSYEKL. This CDR3 has 16 amino acids. The DNA of the CDR3 is TGCGCCAGCAGCCAAGACGGACAGGGCCGCAACTATGGCTACACCTTC. This sequence encodes CASSQDGQGRNYGYTF.

The chain carries TRBV2 and TRBJ2-3; 8 bases match TRBD2. The germline CDR1 and CDR2 sequences are SNHLY and FYNNEI. This CDR3 comprises 16 residues. V was pared by 3 bases and J by 4 bases, with 9 bases of the junction left unmatched. The CDR3 reads CASSEPGLGSADTQYF. The CDR3 nucleotides are TGTGCCAGCAGTGAGCCGGGACTAGGGTCGGCAGATACGCAGTATTTT.

The chain links TRBV4-1 to TRBJ2-2; 8 bases are a match to TRBD1. After removal of 2 bases from V and 0 bases from J, the junction contained 5 bases not matched to a gene. Looked up from germline, CDR1 is MGHRA and CDR2 is YSYEKL. The CDR3 spans 17 residues. CDR3 region: CASSQRTGLSNTGELFF. In nucleotides, the CDR3 is TGCGCCAGCAGCCAAAGGACAGGGCTTTCGAACACCGGGGAGCTGTTTTTT.

V is TRBV30 and J is TRBJ1-6; unclear D gene. V gave up 1 base and J gave up 7 bases, with 8 bases separating them. CDR1 GTSNPN and CDR2 SVGIG come from the germline V gene (reference sequence). The CDR3 is 13 amino acids. In DNA form, the CDR3 reads TGTGCCTGGAGTGCGGCCGGGAATTCACCCCTCCACTTT. It encodes CAWSAAGNSPLHF.

The V and J genes are TRBV7-9 and TRBJ2-5; 7 bases match TRBD1. Per germline, CDR1 SEHNR and CDR2 FQNEAQ (reference sequence). Unmatched junction bases numbered 14, after V lost 5 bases and J lost 2 bases. The CDR3 extends over 17 amino acids. The CDR3 DNA reads TGTGCCAGCAGCGGGACGGGACAGTTATGGGCGCAAGAGACCCAGTACTTC. Amino acid sequence: CASSGTGQLWAQETQYF.

The rearrangement joins TRBV7-2 to TRBJ1-4; 7 nucleotides line up with TRBD1. Germline loops: CDR1 SGHTA, CDR2 FQGNSA. This CDR3 has 16 amino acids. V shed 2 bases, J shed 2 bases, and the junction held 5 bases outside the gene matches. In DNA, the CDR3 is TGTGCCAGCAGCTTAAACACCAGGGGGACTAATGAAAAACTGTTTTTT. This translates into CASSLNTRGTNEKLFF.

The J gene is TRBJ1-5, the V gene TRBV7-9, with TRBD1 matching 7 bases. From germline, CDR1 is SEHNR and CDR2 FQNEAQ (reference sequence). The CDR3 loop spans 16 amino acids. Germline trimming cut 4 bases from V and 4 bases from J; bases unmatched to any gene: 10. The CDR3 DNA sequence: TGTGCCAGCAGCTCCCAATCCGGGACAGTTAATCAGCCCCAGCATTTT. It specifies CASSSQSGTVNQPQHF.

This clone was detected only a few times. The V and J genes are TRBV19 and TRBJ2-1; D might be TRBD1 (5 bases). This CDR3 spans 15 amino acids. The germline V gene encodes CDR1 LNHDA and CDR2 SQIVND (reference sequence). V was shortened by 3 bases and J by 0 bases, with 9 bases between the two germline ends. CDR3 DNA sequence: TGTGCCAGTAGTATTGCAGGGCTCTCCTACAATGAGCAGTTCTTC. Residues: CASSIAGLSYNEQFF.

The chain is built from TRBV7-2 and TRBJ2-7; 14 positions agree with TRBD2. This CDR3 contains 15 residues. Germline CDR1 reads SGHTA; CDR2 reads FQGNSA. The ends lost 5 bases at V and 5 bases at J; junction bases unmatched: 5. The CDR3 spells CASSPTSGGDHEQYF. DNA of the CDR3: TGTGCCAGCAGCCCGACTAGCGGGGGGGACCACGAGCAGTACTTC.

This chain connects TRBV7-2 to TRBJ1-5, with TRBD1 matching over 7 bases. J gave up 5 bases and V 2 bases, and 3 bases lay outside the gene matches. The CDR3 runs to 14 residues. The germline CDR1 and CDR2 sequences are SGHTA and FQGNSA. The CDR3 loop is CASSLTQGHQPQHF. DNA of the CDR3: TGTGCCAGCAGCTTAACACAGGGGCATCAGCCCCAGCATTTT. The entire variable domain, with the rest obtained from reference TRBV7-2 and TRBJ1-5, is as follows: GAGVSQSPSNKVTEKGKDVELRCDPISGHTALYWYRQSLGQGLEFLIYFQGNSAPDKSGLPSDRFSAERTGGSVSTLTIQRTQQEDSAVYLCASSLTQGHQPQHFGDGTRLSIL.

The chain links TRBV27 to TRBJ2-3; 10 nucleotides match TRBD2. V dropped 5 bases and J dropped 5; count of bases not matched to a gene: 7. This CDR3 contains 15 residues. The V gene's germline CDR1 is MNHEY and CDR2 SMNVEV (reference sequence). CDR3 residues: CASSIYSGRKDTQYF. The CDR3 DNA follows: TGTGCCAGCAGTATCTATAGCGGGAGGAAAGATACGCAGTATTTT.

The chain is built from TRBV7-6 and TRBJ1-2, with 8 bases that match TRBD1. The germline V gene has CDR1 SGHVS and CDR2 FNYEAQ. V gave up 5 bases and J gave up 7 bases; unmatched junction bases: 6. The length of the CDR3 is 13 residues. The CDR3 loop reads CASSPGTGFGYTF. The CDR3 nucleotides read TGTGCCAGCAGCCCCGGGACAGGATTTGGCTACACCTTC.